One sample yielded the 20 T cell receptor beta chains listed below, sequenced in a study of somatic mutations in cytotoxic T cells in rheumatoid arthritis. Data came from immunoSEQ multiplex PCR; TCRdb stores just in-frame clones and leaves some out. The sample contains 15,000 to 20,000 clones, approximately 81% of which appear only once. The material sequenced was CD8+ T cells sorted from blood. The receptors originated from a woman in her forties with rheumatoid arthritis.

The chain recombines TRBV7-8 with TRBJ2-1; the match to TRBD2 covers 7 bases. Looked up from germline, CDR1 is SGHVS and CDR2 is FQNEAQ. CDR3 length: 15 amino acids. Trimming took 2 bases from V and 5 from J; bases not matched to a gene: 6. Here the CDR3 reads CASSLYGSGDNEQFF. The CDR3 DNA reads TGTGCCAGCAGCTTATACGGGAGCGGGGACAATGAGCAGTTCTTC.

The rearrangement links TRBV7-8 to TRBJ2-3; TRBD2 agrees at 7 bases. With 4 bases clipped from V and 4 bases from J, the junction kept 11 bases outside the gene matches. Germline lookup yields CDR1 SGHVS and CDR2 FQNEAQ. The CDR3 contains 16 residues. The CDR3 is CASSSPGGGGSDTQYF. CDR3 coding DNA: TGTGCCAGCAGCTCCCCCGGCGGGGGAGGATCAGATACGCAGTATTTT.

The CDR3 DNA reads TGTGCCAGCAGGCCGACAGGGTTTGTATACAATGAGCAGTTCTTC. This sequence encodes CASRPTGFVYNEQFF. The J gene is TRBJ2-1, the V gene TRBV28; 7 bases map to TRBD1. The V segment lost 6 bases and the J segment 4 bases; nucleotides outside the gene matches: 9. Germline V gene sequence: CDR1 MDHEN, CDR2 SYDVKM. The CDR3 runs to 15 residues. Looking up the rest from reference TRBV28 and TRBJ2-1 gives the full variable domain: DVKVTQSSRYLVKRTGEKVFLECVQDMDHENMFWYRQDPGLGLRLIYFSYDVKMKEKGDIPEGYSVSREKKERFSLILESASTNQTSMYLCASRPTGFVYNEQFFGPGTRLTVL.

This clone was picked up a small number of times. The chain has TRBV30 and TRBJ2-1, with 8 bases matching TRBD2. The CDR3 length is 14 residues. J gave up 6 bases and V 5 bases, and 9 bases lay outside the gene matches. CDR1 is GTSNPN and CDR2 is SVGIG in the germline V gene (reference sequence). CDR3 sequence: CAWDPGLGTNEQFF. The CDR3, as DNA: TGTGCCTGGGATCCGGGACTAGGGACCAATGAGCAGTTCTTC.

The V call is TRBV27, the J call TRBJ2-7, with 9 bases aligning to TRBD2. Germline V gene lookup returns CDR1 MNHEY and CDR2 SMNVEV (reference sequence). The V segment lost 5 bases and the J segment 5 bases; nucleotides outside the gene matches: 7. The CDR3 consists of 14 residues. Here the CDR3 reads CASSPVSGGNEQYF. CDR3 sequence (DNA): TGTGCCAGCAGTCCAGTAAGCGGGGGGAACGAGCAGTACTTC.

The V and J genes are TRBV27 and TRBJ1-1; possible D gene TRBD1, 5 bases. CDR3 length equals 15 residues. Germline CDR1 is MNHEY and CDR2 is SMNVEV (reference sequence). Between the trimmed V and J ends, which lost 4 bases and 5 bases, there was a span of 17 bases. CDR3 nucleotide sequence: TGTGCCAGCAGTTCCTTGACGGGGGGGGGTACTGAAGCTTTCTTT. This translates into CASSSLTGGGTEAFF.

This sequence joins TRBV5-6 and TRBJ2-7, with D possibly TRBD2 on 6 matching bases. Germline CDR1 SGHDT, CDR2 YYEEEE. The CDR3 sequence is 15 residues long. V lost 0 bases and J lost 4, with 14 bases in between. CDR3 nucleotide sequence: TGTGCCAGCAGCTTGGGAGGCGGGAACCCTTACGAGCAGTACTTC. The encoded protein is CASSLGGGNPYEQYF.

The V gene is TRBV4-1, the J gene TRBJ2-3; 8 bases align to TRBD2. Germline CDR1 is MGHRA and CDR2 is YSYEKL. The CDR3 is made up of 19 amino acids. V shed 0 bases, J shed 1 base, and the junction held 12 bases outside the gene matches. CDR3 bases: TGCGCCAGCAGCCAAGATCAGAGCGGGGGCCTCCTCGGCACAGATACGCAGTATTTT. Translating it yields CASSQDQSGGLLGTDTQYF.

This chain connects TRBV30 to TRBJ2-1; 10 bases line up with TRBD2. Germline CDR1 and CDR2: GTSNPN and SVGIG (reference sequence). V shed 0 bases and J 9 bases; nucleotides not matched to a gene: 8. CDR3 length: 15 amino acids. The CDR3 region has the DNA TGTGCCTGGAGTGTACTAGCGGGGTCGGGGGCTGAGCAGTTCTTC. Its protein is CAWSVLAGSGAEQFF.

This chain links TRBV5-1 with TRBJ2-7; a possible D gene is TRBD2 (5 bases). V lost 4 bases to trimming and J lost 4 bases, with 12 bases between them. Germline CDR1 SGHRS, CDR2 YFSETQ. The length of the CDR3 is 13 residues. CDR3 region: CASSEGGFYEQYF. The CDR3 DNA is TGCGCCAGCAGCGAGGGCGGATTTTACGAGCAGTACTTC. Full variable domain (rest looked up from reference TRBV5-1 and TRBJ2-7): KAGVTQTPRYLIKTRGQQVTLSCSPISGHRSVSWYQQTPGQGLQFLFEYFSETQRNKGNFPGRFSGRQFSNSRSEMNVSTLELGDSALYLCASSEGGFYEQYFGPGTRLTVT.

CDR3 coding DNA: TGTGCCAGCAGCCCTCCTGGGACGGGGGGGATCACAGATACGCAGTATTTT. It specifies CASSPPGTGGITDTQYF. The chain uses TRBV5-6 and TRBJ2-3, with 8 positions matching TRBD2. Germline loops: CDR1 SGHDT, CDR2 YYEEEE. This CDR3 spans 17 amino acids. The junction had 12 bases not matched to a gene; V was cut back by 4 bases and J by 2 bases.

CDR3 bases: TGTGCCTGTCTGGGGGGGTCCTACAATGAGCAGTTCTTC. Protein product: CACLGGSYNEQFF. The chain combines TRBV30 with TRBJ2-1, with 7 bases fitting TRBD2. CDR1 is GTSNPN, CDR2 SVGIG, per germline (reference sequence). The trim removed 6 bases at V and 1 base at J, leaving 3 bases unmatched. The CDR3 has 13 residues.

V usage is TRBV5-6 and J usage is TRBJ1-1; D gene ambiguous. The germline V gene encodes CDR1 SGHDT and CDR2 YYEEEE. The ends were cut back, 4 bases at V and 6 bases at J, with 10 bases in the middle. This CDR3 contains 12 residues. The DNA of the CDR3 is TGTGCCAGCAGCCCCGGGGAATCTGAAGCTTTCTTT. Translating gives CASSPGESEAFF. Full variable domain (remainder filled in from reference TRBV5-6 and TRBJ1-1): DAGVTQSPTHLIKTRGQQVTLRCSPKSGHDTVSWYQQALGQGPQFIFQYYEEEERQRGNFPDRFSGHQFPNYSSELNVNALLLGDSALYLCASSPGESEAFFGQGTRLTVV.

This clone is large within its sample. The rearrangement joins TRBV5-1 to TRBJ2-7; 9 nucleotides line up with TRBD1. The J segment lost 5 bases and the V segment lost 3 bases, leaving 6 bases of the junction unmatched. The CDR3 loop spans 14 amino acids. The V gene's germline CDR1 is SGHRS and CDR2 YFSETQ. DNA of the CDR3: TGCGCCAGCAGCTCTGGACAGGGGCGCGACGAGCAGTACTTC. This gives the protein CASSSGQGRDEQYF.

V is TRBV5-1 and J is TRBJ1-1, with 7 positions matching TRBD1. The junction had 8 bases not matched to a gene; V was cut back by 5 bases and J by 4 bases. CDR1 and CDR2 from the germline V gene are SGHRS and YFSETQ. This CDR3 has 14 amino acids. CDR3 bases: TGCGCCAGCAGGGAACAGGGGCCCGTCACTGAAGCTTTCTTT. Amino acids: CASREQGPVTEAFF.

Within the sample, this clone is medium-sized (0.01 to 0.1%). The chain couples TRBV7-9 to TRBJ1-2, with D maybe TRBD1 (6 bases). Trimming stripped 7 bases from V and 6 bases from J, with 18 bases between. CDR3 length: 14 amino acids. CDR1 and CDR2 from the germline V gene are SEHNR and FQNEAQ (reference sequence). This chain's CDR3 is CASIPGAGDHGYTF. For the CDR3, the DNA is TGTGCCAGCATCCCCGGGGCAGGGGACCATGGCTACACCTTC.

This clone has only a few counts. The V and J genes are TRBV29-1 and TRBJ2-1, with D perhaps matching TRBD2 (6 bases). V was shortened by 3 bases and J by 4 bases, with 7 bases between the two germline ends. Germline values: CDR1 SQVTM, CDR2 ANQGSEA. This CDR3 spans 12 amino acids. The CDR3 protein is CSVEEGYNEQFF. The CDR3 DNA is TGCAGCGTTGAGGAGGGTTACAATGAGCAGTTCTTC.

The rearrangement joins TRBV6-6 to TRBJ2-7; D might be TRBD1 (6 bases). Germline V gives CDR1 MNHNY, CDR2 SVGAGI (reference sequence). The V end lost 5 bases, the J end lost 2 bases, and 13 bases lay between the germline ends. The CDR3 contains 14 residues. In nucleotides, the CDR3 is TGTGCCAGCAGTCCCGTGGGGGACACCTACGAGCAGTACTTC. This translates into CASSPVGDTYEQYF.

The CDR3 DNA reads as TGTGCCAGTAGTGTTCAACAGGAAAGTCAGCATTTT. It is translated as CASSVQQESQHF. The rearrangement joins TRBV19 to TRBJ1-5; the D gene is possibly TRBD1 (5 bases). CDR3 length equals 12 residues. The germline V gene encodes CDR1 LNHDA and CDR2 SQIVND (reference sequence). Trimming removed 5 bases from V and 13 bases from J, with 15 bases in between.

The chain is built from TRBV6-5 and TRBJ2-5, with TRBD2 matching over 7 bases. The CDR3 totals 12 residues. CDR1 MNHEY and CDR2 SVGAGI come from the germline V gene. V was clipped by 5 bases and J by 4 bases; unmatched bases: 1. CDR3 sequence (DNA): TGTGCCAGCAGTCCTAGCGGAGAGACCCAGTACTTC. Its translation is CASSPSGETQYF.